These 5 T cell receptor beta chains were sequenced from one sample in a study of radiotherapy plus CTLA-4 blockade in lung cancer (dated by TCRdb to about 2018). The method was the immunoSEQ multiplex PCR assay. Entries here come from immuneACCESS through TCRdb and include only in-frame sequences with V and J called. Some clones fail to appear in such tables; in the studies checked, an unresolved V gene covers under half of the shortfall, and the cause of the remainder is unknown. The sample contains about 53,000 clones, 85% of them found a single time. The ten largest make up roughly a quarter of the sample. The material was peripheral blood, obtained from a patient treated with radiotherapy plus ipilimumab. These receptors were obtained from a human donor with non-small cell lung cancer whose response to radiotherapy plus ipilimumab could not be evaluated.

The chain couples TRBV7-2 to TRBJ1-1; D is unresolved. The CDR3 sequence is 13 residues long. Germline V lookup: CDR1 SGHTA, CDR2 FQGNSA. Trimming stripped 5 bases from V and 1 base from J, with 8 bases between. The CDR3 spells CASSPRGNTEAFF. The CDR3 region has the DNA TGTGCCAGCAGCCCCCGCGGGAACACTGAAGCTTTCTTT. Together with reference TRBV7-2 and TRBJ1-1, the CDR3 gives the full variable domain: GAGVSQSPSNKVTEKGKDVELRCDPISGHTALYWYRQSLGQGLEFLIYFQGNSAPDKSGLPSDRFSAERTGGSVSTLTIQRTQQEDSAVYLCASSPRGNTEAFFGQGTRLTVV.

The chain has TRBV29-1 and TRBJ2-2; TRBD2 might be the D (6 bases). CDR3 length: 21 residues. The V end was cut by 2 bases, the J end by 1 base, with 29 bases between. The germline CDR1 and CDR2 sequences are SQVTM and ANQGSEA. CDR3 in amino acids: CSVERSKGVGGTAVNTGELFF. The CDR3 DNA is TGCAGCGTTGAACGGAGTAAGGGTGTGGGGGGAACTGCGGTGAACACCGGGGAGCTGTTTTTT.

V is TRBV2 and J is TRBJ2-3; possibly TRBD2 for D (6 bases). The CDR3 covers 17 residues. Germline-derived CDR1 and CDR2 are SNHLY and FYNNEI. V shed 0 bases and J shed 5 bases, with 18 bases lying between them. The CDR3, as DNA: TGTGCCAGCAGTGAAGCTTTGAGGGAGGACCTATTAGATACGCAGTATTTT. It translates to CASSEALREDLLDTQYF.

This clone has just a few counts. V and J are TRBV6-1 and TRBJ2-2; 15 bases are a match to TRBD2. The CDR3 has 16 amino acids. Trimming cost V 5 bases and J 6 bases; bases outside gene matches: 4. Germline loops: CDR1 MNHNS, CDR2 SASEGT. The CDR3 spells CASSKGTSGRSGELFF. CDR3 sequence (DNA): TGTGCCAGCAGTAAAGGGACTAGCGGGAGGTCCGGGGAGCTGTTTTTT.

The chain carries TRBV5-1 and TRBJ2-7; 8 bases map to TRBD2. Germline-derived CDR1 and CDR2 are SGHRS and YFSETQ. Trimming at V came to 0 bases and at J to 2 bases, leaving 1 base not matched to a gene. The CDR3 has 14 amino acids. CDR3: CASSLVAGTYEQYF. The CDR3 DNA follows: TGCGCCAGCAGCTTGGTAGCGGGAACCTACGAGCAGTACTTC.